Each of the 15 T cell receptor beta chains below was sequenced from the same sample in a study of T cells after yellow fever vaccination. TCRdb processed the 5' RACE reads anew with MiXCR; each CDR3 protein has one entry. The sample holds just under 600,000 distinct CDR3 sequences; about 13% are singletons and the top ten take 11% to 15%. The sequencing here drew on PBMCs, taken on the day of the yellow fever booster vaccination. These receptor sequences come from a man aged 25-45 years who received the YFV17D yellow fever vaccine.

This clonotype was picked up many times. The genes are TRBV7-3 and TRBJ2-5, with 7 bases identical to TRBD2. Trimming cost V 4 bases and J 5 bases; bases outside gene matches: 4. The CDR3 length is 13 residues. Looked up from germline, CDR1 is SGHTA and CDR2 is FQGTGA. This CDR3 is CASSSREGETQYF. CDR3 nucleotides: TGTGCCAGCAGCTCCAGGGAGGGGGAGACCCAGTACTTC.

This clonotype was seen only a few times. The genes are TRBV20-1 and TRBJ2-2, with D uncertain. Germline assignment: CDR1 DFQATT and CDR2 SNEGSKA (reference sequence). This CDR3 region has 13 residues. Trimming removed 2 bases from V and 4 bases from J, with 8 bases in between. The CDR3 reads CSARQVSTGELFF. CDR3 coding DNA: TGCAGTGCTAGACAGGTTTCCACCGGGGAGCTGTTTTTT.

This clonotype was counted between two and nine times. This chain connects TRBV20-1 to TRBJ2-1, with D possibly TRBD2 on 5 matching bases. The CDR3 covers 13 residues. The ends were cut back, 3 bases at V and 6 bases at J, with 12 bases in the middle. Germline-derived CDR1 and CDR2 are DFQATT and SNEGSKA (reference sequence). In DNA form, the CDR3 reads TGCAGTGCTAGGCATCGGCGGGTCAATGAGCAGTTCTTC. Protein: CSARHRRVNEQFF.

The rearrangement uses TRBV6-2 or TRBV6-3 and TRBJ2-7, with D perhaps matching TRBD1 or TRBD2 (5 bases each). The V gene's germline CDR1 is MNHEY and CDR2 SVGEGT. The V end lost 6 bases, the J end lost 3 bases, and 12 bases lay between the germline ends. This CDR3 region has 13 residues. CDR3 sequence: CASRGVGDYEQYF. DNA of the CDR3: TGTGCCAGCAGGGGGGTAGGGGACTACGAGCAGTACTTC.

The chain links TRBV7-2 to TRBJ1-5, with a tentative D call TRBD1 (6 bases). Between the trimmed V and J ends, which lost 5 bases and 7 bases, there was a span of 18 bases. In germline, CDR1 is SGHTA, CDR2 FQGNSA. The CDR3 covers 15 residues. The CDR3 DNA reads TGTGCCAGCAGCCCAGGTGGGGGCGCGGCGCAGCCCCAGCATTTT. Encoded protein: CASSPGGGAAQPQHF.

This clonotype was found a few times. J is TRBJ1-2 and V is TRBV20-1, with 8 bases matching TRBD1. CDR1 and CDR2 from the germline V gene are DFQATT and SNEGSKA (reference sequence). Germline trimming cut 5 bases from V and 2 bases from J; bases unmatched to any gene: 1. This CDR3 has 12 amino acids. CDR3 DNA: TGCAGTGCTGACAGGGGAAACTATGGCTACACCTTC. Protein product: CSADRGNYGYTF.

CDR3 coding DNA: TGTGCCAGCAGCTTCGCGGCCGGAACCTACGAGCAGTACTTC. Translation: CASSFAAGTYEQYF. The chain combines TRBV11-2 with TRBJ2-7; no clear D. The CDR3 runs 14 residues. V gave up 3 bases and J gave up 2 bases, with 11 bases separating them. Germline assignment: CDR1 SGHAT and CDR2 FQNNGV.

This clonotype has just a few counts. J is TRBJ2-7 and V is TRBV29-1, with D possibly being TRBD2 (6 bases). The germline V and J ends were trimmed by 6 bases and 3 bases, with 12 bases remaining between them. This CDR3 contains 12 residues. Germline CDR1 reads SQVTM; CDR2 reads ANQGSEA. Here the CDR3 reads CSVFSGVYEQYF. The DNA of the CDR3 is TGCAGCGTATTTAGCGGAGTCTACGAGCAGTACTTC.

The chain carries TRBV5-1 and TRBJ2-1, with TRBD2 matching over 8 bases. Germline assignment: CDR1 SGHRS and CDR2 YFSETQ. The junction had 10 bases not matched to a gene; V was cut back by 0 bases and J by 8 bases. The CDR3 is 16 amino acids. As DNA, the CDR3 is TGCGCCAGCAGCTTGGAGGTCGGGACTAGTCGTGATGAGCAGTTCTTC. Translating gives CASSLEVGTSRDEQFF.

This clonotype was observed a handful of times. V gene TRBV12-3 or TRBV12-4 combines with J gene TRBJ2-7, with D perhaps TRBD1 (5 bases). V shed 1 base and J shed 7 bases, with 14 bases lying between them. The CDR3 contains 14 residues. CDR3 coding DNA: TGTGCCAGCAGTTTAGTTGGCAGGGTGGGTGAGCAGTACTTC. Protein sequence: CASSLVGRVGEQYF.

The table lists this clonotype with many counts. The gene calls are TRBV7-2 and TRBJ2-5, with 10 bases identical to TRBD1. Germline loops: CDR1 SGHTA, CDR2 FQGNSA. The CDR3 has 15 residues. V shed 6 bases, J shed 3 bases, and the junction held 7 bases outside the gene matches. CDR3 nucleotide sequence: TGTGCCAGCAGTTTATTCGGGACAGGGGAAGAGACCCAGTACTTC. Translated, it gives CASSLFGTGEETQYF.

V and J are TRBV5-6 and TRBJ2-3, with D hard to call. V was cut by 0 bases and J by 8 bases, with 10 bases left in between. The CDR3 has 13 residues. Germline values: CDR1 SGHDT, CDR2 YYEEEE. The CDR3 DNA reads TGTGCCAGCAGCTTGGGCGCCTCAGCTACGCAGTATTTT. Protein sequence: CASSLGASATQYF.

There are a few counts of this clonotype. The chain uses TRBV28 and TRBJ2-1, with 7 bases matching TRBD2. CDR1 and CDR2 (germline): MDHEN, SYDVKM. This CDR3 comprises 14 residues. Trimming cost V 7 bases and J 4 bases; bases outside gene matches: 7. The CDR3 DNA reads as TGTGCCAGCACGTTAGCGGGCCCTTACAATGAGCAGTTCTTC. Protein sequence: CASTLAGPYNEQFF.

This clonotype has just a few counts. The chain carries TRBV4-3 and TRBJ2-5, with D tentatively TRBD1 (6 bases). Trimming took 0 bases from V and 7 from J, leaving 15 bases between them. This CDR3 is 15 amino acids long. From germline, CDR1 is LGHNA and CDR2 YSLEER. The CDR3 loop reads CASSQDRGGSGTQYF. CDR3 DNA: TGCGCCAGCAGCCAAGATCGAGGGGGTTCGGGGACCCAGTACTTC.

This clonotype was detected only a few times. The chain joins TRBV9 to TRBJ1-2; no firm D call. The V end was cut by 4 bases, the J end by 0 bases, with 10 bases between. CDR1 and CDR2 (germline): SGDLS, YYNGEE. There are 14 residues in the CDR3. This chain's CDR3 is CASSSGPANYGYTF. CDR3 sequence (DNA): TGTGCCAGCAGCTCCGGGCCGGCTAACTATGGCTACACCTTC.